This T cell receptor (beta chain) appears in the sequencing data of a study of monozygotic twins with inflammatory bowel disease (dated by TCRdb to between 2019 and 2020). About the full investigation: The full study comprised some 30 monozygotic twin pairs: nine German pairs (four IBD-concordant, five IBD-discordant) and 19 IBD-discordant Danish pairs. Within discordant pairs, disease-associated traits were sought mainly by comparing IBD patients with their genetically identical healthy co-twins. Each individual had, on average, about 151 000 unique TCRalpha sequences and 181 000 unique TCRbeta sequences available for analysis.

There are 13 amino acids in the CDR3, from cysteine to phenylalanine inclusive. Only the protein is available. CDR1 and CDR2 are read off the germline V gene as SGHRS and YFSETQ. From each donor, an approximately 2.5 ml peripheral blood sample was collected into PAXgene tubes and kept at -80 degrees C. Without T cell sorting, total RNA was isolated from whole blood using the PAXgene blood miRNA kit on an automated QIAcube. Peripheral blood from monozygotic twin pairs who were concordant or discordant for inflammatory bowel disease underwent deep TCRalpha and TCRbeta repertoire profiling using unique molecular barcoding. Smoking habits were recorded for all twin pairs, and each individual was classified as a current, former or never smoker. The paper as a whole reports these results and caveats: Repertoire similarity did not differ between concordant and discordant twins, which could be due to limited statistical power. Because patients were on differing immunosuppressive treatments, the repertoires may have picked up extra background noise and inter-individual variability. The analysis was unable to tell apart different T cell subtypes. Compared with healthy twins, IBD patients shared fewer clonotypes with other individuals, and the difference was most pronounced in patients with signs of disease activity. The results gave no support for a single strong signal or clonotype linked to IBD. A decrease in TCRbeta repertoire diversity, as measured by inverse Simpson index, was observed in IBD patients compared with their healthy co-twins.

Library preparation employed 5' RACE. Preparation of each TCR library used around 3.5 ug of total RNA. cDNA was synthesized with SMARTScribe reverse transcriptase in eight separate reactions per sample. During cDNA synthesis, unique molecular identifiers containing a 6-nucleotide sample barcode were introduced by template switching. TCRalpha and TCRbeta cDNA was amplified by two nested PCRs of around 16 and 10 cycles, with bead purification after each PCR. Before amplification, the cDNA was both treated with uracil DNA-glycosylase and purified with the QIAquick PCR purification kit. In the second PCR, Illumina TruSeq-compatible adapters and sample-specific barcodes were added. TapeStation and Qubit were used to check library quality and concentration, and 4 to 6 ng of each library went into the pool. Sequencing of the pooled libraries was done on an Illumina HiSeq2500 single-index Rapid Run using custom sequencing primers and 2 x 100 bp reads. Under the source paper's analysis protocol: MiGEC version 1.2.6 was used for UMI-based consensus assembly to correct PCR and sequencing errors. MiXCR version 2.1.1 was used to carry out V(D)J alignment, clonotype assembly and CDR3 extraction. Normalisation of gene usage, clonotype sharing and MAIT/NKT TCR abundance was achieved by analysing the top 1000, 10 000 and 20 000 clonotypes per sample. After downsampling to 27 000 UMIs, diversity was calculated as the inverse Simpson index using the vegan R package. Paired Mann-Whitney U tests were applied to discordant twin pairs, with Benjamini-Hochberg correction for multiple testing. Reprocessed by TCRdb, the reads give a single entry per CDR3 protein sequence, without DNA. Here the V and J calls rest on TCRdb's processing, not on the authors' analysis. In this sample's table one finds about 380,000 distinct CDR3 sequences. The ten most abundant clones make up around 2.6% of the sample.

Turning to this clonotype: What antigen it recognizes has not been identified.

This receptor was obtained from a human donor with ulcerative colitis or Crohn's disease, or a healthy co-twin of an affected twin (not recorded which). Sequenced sample: blood. The chain employs TRBV5-1 and TRBJ2-5; TCRdb's D call, TRBD1, is unchecked because there is no DNA. The CDR3 protein sequence reads: CASSTQGWETQYF.